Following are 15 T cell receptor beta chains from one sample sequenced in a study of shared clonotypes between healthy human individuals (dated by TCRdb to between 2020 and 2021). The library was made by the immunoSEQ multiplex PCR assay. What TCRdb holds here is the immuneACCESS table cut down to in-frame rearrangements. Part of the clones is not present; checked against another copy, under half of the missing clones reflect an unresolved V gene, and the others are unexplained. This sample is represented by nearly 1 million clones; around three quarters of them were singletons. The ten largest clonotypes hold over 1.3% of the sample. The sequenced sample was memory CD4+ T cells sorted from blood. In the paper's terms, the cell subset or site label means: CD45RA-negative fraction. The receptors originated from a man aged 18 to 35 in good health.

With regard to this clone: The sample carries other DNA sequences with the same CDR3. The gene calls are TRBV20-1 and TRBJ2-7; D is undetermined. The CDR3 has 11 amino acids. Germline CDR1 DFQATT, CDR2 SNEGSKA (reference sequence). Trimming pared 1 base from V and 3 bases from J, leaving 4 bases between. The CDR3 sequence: CSARASYEQYF. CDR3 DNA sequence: TGCAGTGCTAGAGCCAGCTACGAGCAGTACTTC.

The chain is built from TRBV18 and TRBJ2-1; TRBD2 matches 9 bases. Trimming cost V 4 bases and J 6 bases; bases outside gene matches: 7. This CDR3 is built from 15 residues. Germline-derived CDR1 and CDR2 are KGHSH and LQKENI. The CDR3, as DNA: TGTGCCAGCTCACGCGAGGCGGGAGGGGGCAATGAGCAGTTCTTC. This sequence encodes CASSREAGGGNEQFF.

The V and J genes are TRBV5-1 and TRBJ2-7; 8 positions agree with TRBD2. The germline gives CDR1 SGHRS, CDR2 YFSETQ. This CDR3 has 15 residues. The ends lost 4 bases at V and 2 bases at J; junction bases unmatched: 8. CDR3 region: CASSVGGAVAYEQYF. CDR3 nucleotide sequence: TGCGCCAGCAGCGTCGGGGGGGCCGTGGCCTACGAGCAGTACTTC.

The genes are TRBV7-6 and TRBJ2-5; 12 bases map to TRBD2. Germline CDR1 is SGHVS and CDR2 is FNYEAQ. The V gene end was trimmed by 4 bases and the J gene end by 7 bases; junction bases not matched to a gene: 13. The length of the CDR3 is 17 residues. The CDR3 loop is CASSSAMASGGAGTQYF. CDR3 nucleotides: TGTGCCAGCAGCTCCGCGATGGCTAGCGGGGGGGCCGGGACCCAGTACTTC.

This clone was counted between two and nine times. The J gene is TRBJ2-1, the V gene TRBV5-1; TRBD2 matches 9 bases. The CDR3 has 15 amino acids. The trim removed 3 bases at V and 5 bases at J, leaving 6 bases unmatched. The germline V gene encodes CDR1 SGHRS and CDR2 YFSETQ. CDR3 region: CASSSLAGPNNEQFF. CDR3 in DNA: TGCGCCAGCAGCTCCCTAGCGGGGCCCAACAATGAGCAGTTCTTC.

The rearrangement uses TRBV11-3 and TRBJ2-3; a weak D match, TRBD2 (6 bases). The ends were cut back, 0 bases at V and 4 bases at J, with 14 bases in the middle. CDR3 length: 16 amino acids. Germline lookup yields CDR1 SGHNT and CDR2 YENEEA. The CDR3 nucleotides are TGTGCCAGCAGCTTAGAAGGCCGGGGAGGCGCAGATACGCAGTATTTT. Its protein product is CASSLEGRGGADTQYF.

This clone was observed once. CDR3 DNA: TGTGCCATCAGTGATCAGGGGGTCATGACCCAGTACTTC. Translation gives CAISDQGVMTQYF. The chain joins TRBV10-3 to TRBJ2-5; TRBD1 aligns across 7 bases. V was pared by 3 bases and J by 7 bases, with 5 bases of the junction left unmatched. Germline CDR1 is ENHRY and CDR2 is SYGVKD. CDR3 length: 13 amino acids.

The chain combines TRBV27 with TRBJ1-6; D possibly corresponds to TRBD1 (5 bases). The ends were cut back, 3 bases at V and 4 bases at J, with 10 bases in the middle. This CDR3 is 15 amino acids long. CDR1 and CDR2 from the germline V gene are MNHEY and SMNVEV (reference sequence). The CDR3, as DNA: TGTGCCAGCAGTTTCGGGCAGGGATATAATTCACCCCTCCACTTT. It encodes CASSFGQGYNSPLHF.

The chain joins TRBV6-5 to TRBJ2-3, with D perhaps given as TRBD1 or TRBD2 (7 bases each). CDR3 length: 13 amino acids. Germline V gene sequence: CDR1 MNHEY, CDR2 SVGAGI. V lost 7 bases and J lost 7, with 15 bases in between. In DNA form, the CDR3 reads TGTGCCAGCACCCCAGGGGGGGCAAATACGCAGTATTTT. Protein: CASTPGGANTQYF.

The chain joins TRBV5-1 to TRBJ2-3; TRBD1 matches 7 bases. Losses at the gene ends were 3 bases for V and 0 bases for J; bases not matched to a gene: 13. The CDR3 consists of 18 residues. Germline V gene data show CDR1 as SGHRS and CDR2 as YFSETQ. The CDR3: CASSSGQSPLTSTDTQYF. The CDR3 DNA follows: TGCGCCAGCAGCTCGGGACAGAGCCCCCTGACTAGCACAGATACGCAGTATTTT.

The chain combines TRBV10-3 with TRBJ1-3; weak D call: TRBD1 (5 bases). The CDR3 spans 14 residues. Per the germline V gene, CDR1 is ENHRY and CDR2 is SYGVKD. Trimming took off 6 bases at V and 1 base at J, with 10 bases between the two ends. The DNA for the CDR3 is TGTGCCATCAGGGGGGAATCGTCTGGAAACACCATATATTTT. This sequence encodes CAIRGESSGNTIYF.

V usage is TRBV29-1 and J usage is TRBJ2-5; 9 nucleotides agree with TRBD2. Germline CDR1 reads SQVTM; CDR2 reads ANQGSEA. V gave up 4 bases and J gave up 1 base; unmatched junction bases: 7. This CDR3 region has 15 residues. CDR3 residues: CSVARAGGTQETQYF. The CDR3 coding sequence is TGCAGCGTTGCACGAGCGGGGGGAACCCAAGAGACCCAGTACTTC.

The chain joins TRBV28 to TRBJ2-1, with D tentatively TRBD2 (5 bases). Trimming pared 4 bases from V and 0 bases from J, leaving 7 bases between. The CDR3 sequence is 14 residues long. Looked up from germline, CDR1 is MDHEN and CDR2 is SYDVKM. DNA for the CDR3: TGTGCCAGCAGTTGGACTGACTCCTACAATGAGCAGTTCTTC. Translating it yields CASSWTDSYNEQFF.

DNA of the CDR3: TGTGCCACCAGCCCGTGGGCTGGAAACACCATATATTTT. This gives the protein CATSPWAGNTIYF. V gene TRBV15 combines with J gene TRBJ1-3; D gene uncertain. CDR3 length: 13 amino acids. Germline CDR1 is LNHNV and CDR2 is YYDKDF (reference sequence). Trimming shortened V by 5 bases and J by 2 bases, and 7 bases separated the two germline ends.

CDR3 loop: CASMGSGGIYNEQFF. The CDR3 DNA reads TGTGCCAGCATGGGTAGCGGGGGGATTTACAATGAGCAGTTCTTC. The gene calls are TRBV2 and TRBJ2-1; 10 bases align to TRBD2. This CDR3 has 15 residues. Germline CDR1 reads SNHLY; CDR2 reads FYNNEI. V shed 7 bases and J 4 bases; nucleotides not matched to a gene: 7.